Below are 15 T cell receptor beta chains sequenced from a single sample in a study of regulatory T cells in long-lasting Graves disease (dated by TCRdb to the early 2020s). This sample's time point label indicates: newly diagnosed GD, antithyroid drugs for less than 3 months. For both TCR sequencing and RNA sequencing, RNA was extracted from PBMCs using TRIzol. The library was produced with multiplex PCR. Sequencing relied on an Illumina HiSeq 4000. To build TCR beta libraries, CDR3 regions were amplified by Arm-PCR using iRepertoire HTBI primers. TCRdb trimmed public reads at Q25 via fastp, called clones via MiXCR and kept in-frame beta chains. Each entry is one CDR3 protein sequence, shown with its most common DNA and genes. This sample lists over 500,000 distinct CDR3 sequences; roughly 15% were detected once. The ten largest clonotypes hold 15% to 20% of the sample. These data also formed part of another study, on T cells in Graves' hyperthyroidism and ophthalmopathy.

The specimen comprised peripheral blood mononuclear cells (PBMCs), sampled at new diagnosis, from a patient treated with antithyroid drugs. These receptor sequences come from a woman in her 30s with Graves disease. Donor details come from another sample of the same person, matched by shared clones.

A word on this clonotype: Possible read error: a much larger clone is one base away. The genes are TRBV12-3 or TRBV12-4 and TRBJ2-7, with 7 bases matching TRBD1. The CDR3 spans 16 residues. The CDR3 loop reads CTSSFILGQITYEQYF. In nucleotides, the CDR3 is TGTACCAGCAGTTTCATTTTGGGACAGATAACCTACGAGCAGTACTTC.

This clonotype was counted many times. The J gene is TRBJ2-2, the V gene TRBV7-8; TRBD2 is a possible D gene (5 bases). The CDR3 covers 16 residues. Germline V gene sequence: CDR1 SGHVS, CDR2 FQNEAQ. The germline V and J ends were trimmed by 2 bases and 3 bases, with 13 bases remaining between them. The CDR3 nucleotides are TGTGCCAGCAGCTTACGTGGATCCGGGGACACCGGGGAGCTGTTTTTT. Amino acids: CASSLRGSGDTGELFF.

This clonotype was seen at least ten times. V gene TRBV6-1 combines with J gene TRBJ1-5; D possibly corresponds to TRBD1 (5 bases). The V gene's germline CDR1 is MNHNS and CDR2 SASEGT. Trimming left V 3 bases short and J 5 bases short, with 11 bases between. The CDR3 loop spans 14 amino acids. CDR3 in amino acids: CASSELWGYQPQHF. The CDR3 DNA is TGTGCCAGCAGTGAGTTGTGGGGGTATCAGCCCCAGCATTTT.

This clonotype was seen many times. This sequence joins TRBV28 and TRBJ2-1; 11 nucleotides line up with TRBD2. CDR1 and CDR2 (germline): MDHEN, SYDVKM. The CDR3 runs 15 residues. J gave up 4 bases and V 6 bases, and 5 bases lay outside the gene matches. CDR3 nucleotide sequence: TGTGCCAGCAGAGCCAGGACTAGCGGGTACAATGAGCAGTTCTTC. Its protein product is CASRARTSGYNEQFF.

Many counts were recorded for this clonotype. The rearrangement links TRBV28 to TRBJ2-3; TRBD2 aligns across 9 bases. The length of the CDR3 is 20 residues. Trimming took 3 bases from V and 0 from J; bases not matched to a gene: 16. CDR1 and CDR2 from the germline V gene are MDHEN and SYDVKM. Here the CDR3 DNA reads TGTGCCAGCAGTTTTTGGAATCTAGCGGGATCTATAACTAGCACAGATACGCAGTATTTT. Amino acids: CASSFWNLAGSITSTDTQYF.

This clonotype was seen more than once but under ten times. The chain has TRBV7-2 and TRBJ2-2, with 10 bases fitting TRBD2. Germline CDR1 and CDR2: SGHTA and FQGNSA. The length of the CDR3 is 17 residues. V was pared by 2 bases and J by 7 bases, with 10 bases of the junction left unmatched. The CDR3 DNA reads TGTGCCAGCAGCTTAATTAAACTAGCGGGATTTGGCGGGGAGCTGTTTTTT. This gives the protein CASSLIKLAGFGGELFF. The complete variable domain, with remaining parts taken from reference TRBV7-2 and TRBJ2-2, reads GAGVSQSPSNKVTEKGKDVELRCDPISGHTALYWYRQSLGQGLEFLIYFQGNSAPDKSGLPSDRFSAERTGGSVSTLTIQRTQQEDSAVYLCASSLIKLAGFGGELFFGEGSRLTVL.

In its sample, this clonotype was seen a few times. V is TRBV3-1 and J is TRBJ2-6; D call uncertain. The CDR3 extends over 16 amino acids. The V gene's germline CDR1 is LGHDT and CDR2 YNNKEL (reference sequence). V lost 6 bases and J lost 2, with 14 bases in between. The CDR3: CASRGPESPGANVLTF. The CDR3 DNA is TGTGCCAGCAGAGGCCCCGAATCCCCTGGGGCCAACGTCCTGACTTTC.

This clonotype appeared a few times. The rearrangement joins TRBV29-1 to TRBJ2-3; possibly TRBD1 for D (6 bases). The CDR3 runs 15 residues. Trimming pared 0 bases from V and 4 bases from J, leaving 14 bases between. Germline CDR1 SQVTM, CDR2 ANQGSEA. The CDR3 nucleotides are TGCAGCGTTGAAGATTCTAGAACAGGGTCAGATACGCAGTATTTT. Translation gives CSVEDSRTGSDTQYF.

The gene calls are TRBV14 and TRBJ2-7, with 7 bases lining up with TRBD1. The V gene end was trimmed by 4 bases and the J gene end by 4 bases; junction bases not matched to a gene: 4. CDR1 and CDR2 from the germline V gene are SGHDN and FVKESK. CDR3 length: 13 amino acids. The CDR3: CASSRPGQYEQYF. CDR3 DNA: TGTGCCAGCAGCCGCCCGGGACAGTACGAGCAGTACTTC.

This clonotype occurred many times. J is TRBJ1-2 and V is TRBV5-1, with 7 bases fitting TRBD1. Trimming took 3 bases from V and 2 from J; bases not matched to a gene: 10. The CDR3 totals 16 residues. Germline V lookup: CDR1 SGHRS, CDR2 YFSETQ. The CDR3 nucleotides are TGCGCCAGCAGCTCGGAACCTCACAGGGGAAACTATGGCTACACCTTC. This codes for CASSSEPHRGNYGYTF.

This chain links TRBV20-1 with TRBJ1-2; possible D gene TRBD1, 5 bases. Trimming shortened V by 3 bases and J by 0 bases, and 17 bases separated the two germline ends. Germline CDR1 DFQATT, CDR2 SNEGSKA (reference sequence). This CDR3 has 16 residues. CDR3 residues: CSASSGPRDSNYGYTF. Written as DNA, the CDR3 is TGCAGTGCTAGCTCCGGCCCACGGGACTCTAACTATGGCTACACCTTC.

This clonotype was observed at least ten times. The chain has TRBV11-2 and TRBJ2-3; D may be TRBD2 (6 bases). The length of the CDR3 is 15 residues. CDR1 is SGHAT and CDR2 is FQNNGV in the germline V gene. Trimming took off 3 bases at V and 6 bases at J, with 16 bases between the two ends. The CDR3 nucleotides are TGTGCCAGCAGCTTTTACGGGGGACGTAGCGATACGCAGTATTTT. Its translation is CASSFYGGRSDTQYF.

CDR3 coding DNA: TGTGCCAGCAAAAGCCGGCTAGGCCGCACAGATACGCAGTATTTT. Its translation: CASKSRLGRTDTQYF. V and J are TRBV3-1 and TRBJ2-3; D is unclear. CDR1 is LGHDT, CDR2 YNNKEL, per germline (reference sequence). The CDR3 loop spans 15 amino acids. Trimming stripped 7 bases from V and 1 base from J, with 15 bases between.

The V call is TRBV27, the J call TRBJ2-3; 8 nucleotides match TRBD2. The V gene's germline CDR1 is MNHEY and CDR2 SMNVEV (reference sequence). V lost 5 bases, J lost 0 bases, and 7 bases stayed unmatched. The length of the CDR3 is 16 residues. The CDR3 sequence is CASSPSAGESTDTQYF. The CDR3, as DNA: TGTGCCAGCAGTCCTTCAGCGGGAGAGAGCACAGATACGCAGTATTTT.

This clonotype was counted many times. This chain joins TRBV2 and TRBJ1-6; no firm D call. The germline gives CDR1 SNHLY, CDR2 FYNNEI. Trimming pared 8 bases from V and 10 bases from J, leaving 18 bases between. This CDR3 spans 14 amino acids. CDR3 sequence: CASCSTEVESPLHF. As DNA, the CDR3 is TGTGCCAGCTGTAGTACAGAGGTGGAGTCACCCCTCCACTTT.